This T cell receptor beta chain was found in a study of blood T cell repertoires in COVID-19. In the study overall: Collection of acute and convalescent COVID-19 samples took place in the United States, Italy and Spain. PBMCs, B-cell-depleted T cells, or T cells were the source of the cDNA or gDNA that made up the material.

Original analysis: How many nucleated cells were present was estimated from reference gene primer amplification. The data were produced by immunoSEQ multiplex PCR, yet TCRdb's version contains in-frame clones alone and is incomplete. The DNA gave D and trimming, while V, J and clone size come from that table. The sample yields roughly 62,000 clones, 79% seen once. The CDR3 extends over 16 amino acids. Per germline, CDR1 SGHNT and CDR2 YYREEE (reference sequence). The trim removed 0 bases at V and 4 bases at J, leaving 6 bases unmatched. V and J are TRBV5-4 and TRBJ2-5; 10 bases agree with TRBD2. The origin of this receptor is a woman of 80 years or more with active or convalescent COVID-19. The sequencing sample was made of peripheral blood. The CDR3 region is CASSLEQRGGRETQYF. The CDR3 DNA follows: TGTGCCAGCAGCTTGGAACAGCGGGGGGGCCGAGAGACCCAGTACTTC.